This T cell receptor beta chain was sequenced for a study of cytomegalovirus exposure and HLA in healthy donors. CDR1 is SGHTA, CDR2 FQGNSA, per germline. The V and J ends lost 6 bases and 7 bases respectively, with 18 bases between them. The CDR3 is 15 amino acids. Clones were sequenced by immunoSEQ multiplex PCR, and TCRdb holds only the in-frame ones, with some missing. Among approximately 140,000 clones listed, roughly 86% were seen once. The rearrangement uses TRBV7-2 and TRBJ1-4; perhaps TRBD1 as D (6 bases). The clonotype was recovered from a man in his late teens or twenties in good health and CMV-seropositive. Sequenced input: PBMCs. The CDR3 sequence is CASSLTDRAFEKLFF. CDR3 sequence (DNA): TGTGCCAGCAGTTTGACGGACAGAGCCTTTGAAAAACTGTTTTTT.